This TCR beta chain came from a study of blood T cells in healthy people across ages. This clonotype was counted a few times. Its antigen is not known. Broader study findings: Because donor CMV status was unknown, expanded clonotype changes were possibly confounded.

A J-beta primer mix and a sample-barcoded 5' primer were used in a second PCR of about 7 to 12 cycles. Each CDR3 protein gets one entry after TCRdb re-called the 5' RACE reads with MiXCR. This table holds around 780,000 distinct CDR3 sequences, roughly 25% found once. This sample was shared with a second study, whose subject was T cells of mothers and their children.

The clonotype comes from a boy aged 5 to 17 in good health. Sequenced input: blood.

In nucleotides, the CDR3 is TGTGCCAGCATTGACAAGAAAGTCGGGTACGAGCAGTACTTC. Its protein is CASIDKKVGYEQYF. The chain couples TRBV21-1 to TRBJ2-7. TRBV21-1 is listed as a pseudogene. There are 14 residues in the CDR3.